Listed below are T cell receptor beta chains from one sample, sequenced in a study of CD8 T cells in ankylosing spondylitis. TCRdb re-derived calls from the 5' RACE reads in MiXCR, one entry per CDR3 protein. The sample lists 25,000 to 30,000 distinct CDR3 sequences; about 5.2% were seen once. Sequenced: blood, either unsorted or a sorted T cell fraction (not recorded which). The receptors here all came from a female donor with ankylosing spondylitis or in good health (not recorded which). Both conserved end residues are part of each CDR3. A D gene is named only where the DNA matches it firmly. Clone size is shown for a subset of rows, as once, few, many or a class of expanded clone.

clone_size: many
d_call: .
v_call: TRBV9
j_call: TRBJ2-1
cdr3_nt: TGTGCCAGCAGCGTAACAGGGTCCATGTTCTCCAATGAGCAGTTCTTC
cdr3_aa: CASSVTGSMFSNEQFF

clone_size: many
d_call: .
v_call: TRBV9
j_call: TRBJ1-6
cdr3_nt: TGTGCCAGCAGCGCCGGACTCTATTCACCCCTCCACTTT
cdr3_aa: CASSAGLYSPLHF

clone_size: many
d_call: .
v_call: TRBV9
j_call: TRBJ2-3
cdr3_nt: TGTGCCAGCAGCTCCCGGGCGGCCACCGCGCGGACAGATACGCAGTATTTT
cdr3_aa: CASSSRAATARTDTQYF

clone_size: many
d_call: .
v_call: TRBV9
j_call: TRBJ2-2
cdr3_nt: TGTGCCAGCAGCGTAAATGTGGGAACCGGGGAGCTGTTTTTT
cdr3_aa: CASSVNVGTGELFF

clone_size: many
d_call: .
v_call: TRBV9
j_call: TRBJ2-3
cdr3_nt: TGTGCCAGCAGCGTAGAGATATCAAAAGATACGCAGTATTTT
cdr3_aa: CASSVEISKDTQYF

clone_size: many
d_call: TRBD1
v_call: TRBV9
j_call: TRBJ2-5
cdr3_nt: TGTGCCAGCACTAAACGGACAGGGAGTCAAGAGACCCAGTACTTC
cdr3_aa: CASTKRTGSQETQYF

clone_size: many
d_call: .
v_call: TRBV9
j_call: TRBJ2-2
cdr3_nt: TGTGCCAGCAGCGTAGAGGCAGGGCGGGCCGGGGAGCTGTTTTTT
cdr3_aa: CASSVEAGRAGELFF

clone_size: many
d_call: TRBD1
v_call: TRBV9
j_call: TRBJ2-5
cdr3_nt: TGTGCCAGCAGCGTTGGGGGACAGGCAGGGGAGACCCAGTACTTC
cdr3_aa: CASSVGGQAGETQYF

clone_size: many
d_call: TRBD2
v_call: TRBV9
j_call: TRBJ2-1
cdr3_nt: TGTGCCAGCAGCCTCGGGACTAGCGGGATTAATGAGCAGTTCTTC
cdr3_aa: CASSLGTSGINEQFF

clone_size: many
d_call: .
v_call: TRBV9
j_call: TRBJ2-1
cdr3_nt: TGTGCCAGCAGCGTAGCTGACAGCTACAATGAGCAGTTCTTC
cdr3_aa: CASSVADSYNEQFF

clone_size: many
d_call: TRBD1
v_call: TRBV9
j_call: TRBJ2-3
cdr3_nt: TGTGCCAGCAGCGTAGGACGGCCAGGGGGTACGCAGTATTTT
cdr3_aa: CASSVGRPGGTQYF

clone_size: many
d_call: TRBD1
v_call: TRBV9
j_call: TRBJ1-2
cdr3_nt: TGTGCCAGCAGCGTAGATGCCTACGGACAGGGTCTTTATGGCTACACCTTC
cdr3_aa: CASSVDAYGQGLYGYTF

clone_size: many
d_call: TRBD2
v_call: TRBV9
j_call: TRBJ2-3
cdr3_nt: TGTGCCAGCAGCGTAACGATTAGCGGGATCCTAGATACGCAGTATTTT
cdr3_aa: CASSVTISGILDTQYF

clone_size: many
d_call: .
v_call: TRBV9
j_call: TRBJ2-2
cdr3_nt: TGTGCCAGCAGCTCGGGCGGGGTTAACACCGGGGAGCTGTTTTTT
cdr3_aa: CASSSGGVNTGELFF

clone_size: few
d_call: TRBD2
v_call: TRBV9
j_call: TRBJ2-2
cdr3_nt: TGTGCCAGCAGCGTAGGCGGGAGGGCCGCCGGGGAGCTGTTTTTT
cdr3_aa: CASSVGGRAAGELFF

clone_size: .
d_call: .
v_call: TRBV9
j_call: TRBJ2-6
cdr3_nt: TGTGCCAGCAGCGTCCAGGGATCCGGGGCCAACGTCCTGACTTTC
cdr3_aa: CASSVQGSGANVLTF

clone_size: .
d_call: .
v_call: TRBV9
j_call: TRBJ2-1
cdr3_nt: TGTGCCAGCAGCGTAGCTGAGTACAATGAGCAGTTCTTC
cdr3_aa: CASSVAEYNEQFF

clone_size: many
d_call: TRBD1
v_call: TRBV9
j_call: TRBJ2-7
cdr3_nt: TGTGCCAGCAGCGCGGGACAGGGCCGATCCTACGAGCAGTACTTC
cdr3_aa: CASSAGQGRSYEQYF

clone_size: few
d_call: .
v_call: TRBV9
j_call: TRBJ2-3
cdr3_nt: TGTGCCAGCAGCGTAGGATCACGCACAGATACGCAGTATTTT
cdr3_aa: CASSVGSRTDTQYF

clone_size: many
d_call: .
v_call: TRBV9
j_call: TRBJ2-7
cdr3_nt: TGTGCCAGCAGCGTAGAACAGAGCTCCTACGAGCAGTACTTC
cdr3_aa: CASSVEQSSYEQYF

clone_size: many
d_call: .
v_call: TRBV9
j_call: TRBJ2-3
cdr3_nt: TGTGCCAGCAGCGTAGATCTGTACACAGATACGCAGTATTTT
cdr3_aa: CASSVDLYTDTQYF

clone_size: few
d_call: .
v_call: TRBV9
j_call: TRBJ2-2
cdr3_nt: TGTGCCAGCAGCGTGTCCGGACAGCCCACCGGGGAGCTGTTTTTT
cdr3_aa: CASSVSGQPTGELFF

clone_size: many
d_call: .
v_call: TRBV9
j_call: TRBJ1-3
cdr3_nt: TGTGCCAGCAGCGGGGGGTTCACTGGAAACACCATATATTTT
cdr3_aa: CASSGGFTGNTIYF

clone_size: many
d_call: .
v_call: TRBV9
j_call: TRBJ1-2
cdr3_nt: TGTGCCAGCAGCGTAGATCCCCGGTTGAACCGGAACTATGGCTACACCTTC
cdr3_aa: CASSVDPRLNRNYGYTF

clone_size: many
d_call: .
v_call: TRBV9
j_call: TRBJ1-2
cdr3_nt: TGTGCCAGCAGCGGCCGTTACTATGGCTACACCTTC
cdr3_aa: CASSGRYYGYTF

clone_size: many
d_call: .
v_call: TRBV9
j_call: TRBJ2-2
cdr3_nt: TGTGCCAGCAGCGTAGCTGAGACTAGAAACGGGGAGCTGTTTTTT
cdr3_aa: CASSVAETRNGELFF

clone_size: many
d_call: .
v_call: TRBV9
j_call: TRBJ2-1
cdr3_nt: TGTGCCAGCAGCGTAGCTGGTAGGGGGGACGGAAGGCAGTTCTTC
cdr3_aa: CASSVAGRGDGRQFF

clone_size: .
d_call: TRBD2
v_call: TRBV9
j_call: TRBJ2-2
cdr3_nt: TGTGCCAGCAGCCCTCAAGTAGCGGGACCCACCGGGGAGCTGTTTTTT
cdr3_aa: CASSPQVAGPTGELFF

clone_size: many
d_call: TRBD2
v_call: TRBV9
j_call: TRBJ2-3
cdr3_nt: TGTGCCAGCAGCGTAGTTAGCGGGGGGGACACAGATACGCAGTATTTT
cdr3_aa: CASSVVSGGDTDTQYF

clone_size: many
d_call: TRBD1
v_call: TRBV9
j_call: TRBJ1-1
cdr3_nt: TGTGCCAGCAGCGCAAACGACAGGGGGACTGAAGCTTTCTTT
cdr3_aa: CASSANDRGTEAFF

clone_size: many
d_call: .
v_call: TRBV9
j_call: TRBJ1-4
cdr3_nt: TGTGCCAGCAGCCCAATGGGCGGGGGCGAAAAACTGTTTTTT
cdr3_aa: CASSPMGGGEKLFF

clone_size: .
d_call: .
v_call: TRBV9
j_call: TRBJ2-3
cdr3_nt: TGTGCCAGCAGCGCGGGGACACCGCCAAGTACGCAGTATTTT
cdr3_aa: CASSAGTPPSTQYF

clone_size: many
d_call: TRBD1
v_call: TRBV9
j_call: TRBJ2-1
cdr3_nt: TGTGCCAGCAGCGTAGAGTCAGGGGGCGGTGAGCAGTTCTTC
cdr3_aa: CASSVESGGGEQFF

clone_size: many
d_call: TRBD1
v_call: TRBV9
j_call: TRBJ2-5
cdr3_nt: TGTGCCAGCAGCAAACGGCCGACAGGGAGCCGAGAGACCCAGTACTTC
cdr3_aa: CASSKRPTGSRETQYF

clone_size: medium-sized
d_call: .
v_call: TRBV9
j_call: TRBJ2-3
cdr3_nt: TGTGCCAGCAGCGTAGACCCGCTTGCACGAACAGATACGCAGTATTTT
cdr3_aa: CASSVDPLARTDTQYF

clone_size: many
d_call: .
v_call: TRBV9
j_call: TRBJ2-3
cdr3_nt: TGTGCCAGCAGCACCCAGGGGACCACAGATACGCAGTATTTT
cdr3_aa: CASSTQGTTDTQYF

clone_size: many
d_call: .
v_call: TRBV9
j_call: TRBJ2-7
cdr3_nt: TGTGCCAGCAGCGGAGTTACTCCGAGGATTTACTTC
cdr3_aa: CASSGVTPRIYF

clone_size: many
d_call: .
v_call: TRBV9
j_call: TRBJ2-1
cdr3_nt: TGTGCCAGCAGCGACCGAGGCGGGTATTACAATGAGCAGTTCTTC
cdr3_aa: CASSDRGGYYNEQFF

clone_size: many
d_call: TRBD2
v_call: TRBV9
j_call: TRBJ2-1
cdr3_nt: TGTGCCAGCAGCGTACTCCTAGCGGGAGACAATGAGCAGTTCTTC
cdr3_aa: CASSVLLAGDNEQFF

clone_size: few
d_call: .
v_call: TRBV9
j_call: TRBJ2-3
cdr3_nt: TGTGCCAGCAGCGTAGCAGGGAATAGAGATACGCAGTATTTT
cdr3_aa: CASSVAGNRDTQYF

clone_size: many
d_call: TRBD2
v_call: TRBV9
j_call: TRBJ2-3
cdr3_nt: TGTGCCAGCAGCGGAACCGGGACTAGCAGGGGGTTACTCTCCCACACAGATACGCAGTATTTT
cdr3_aa: CASSGTGTSRGLLSHTDTQYF

clone_size: few
d_call: TRBD2
v_call: TRBV9
j_call: TRBJ2-7
cdr3_nt: TGTGCCAGCAGCGTAGGAGCGGGGGGGACCTACGAGCAGTACTTC
cdr3_aa: CASSVGAGGTYEQYF

clone_size: many
d_call: TRBD1
v_call: TRBV9
j_call: TRBJ2-3
cdr3_nt: TGTGCCAGCAGCGTAGCTGGGACAGGAGCCACAGATACGCAGTATTTT
cdr3_aa: CASSVAGTGATDTQYF

clone_size: .
d_call: .
v_call: TRBV9
j_call: TRBJ2-3
cdr3_nt: TGTGCCAGCAGCGCCGCGGGGGCCCCAGATACGCAGTATTTT
cdr3_aa: CASSAAGAPDTQYF

clone_size: few
d_call: .
v_call: TRBV9
j_call: TRBJ2-1
cdr3_nt: TGTGCCAGCAGCGCCCACGGAGGAGGGTTTAACAATGAGCAGTTCTTC
cdr3_aa: CASSAHGGGFNNEQFF

clone_size: medium-sized
d_call: .
v_call: TRBV9
j_call: TRBJ2-3
cdr3_nt: TGTGCCAGCAGCGTAACGGCCCCTAGCACAGATACGCAGTATTTT
cdr3_aa: CASSVTAPSTDTQYF

clone_size: many
d_call: .
v_call: TRBV9
j_call: TRBJ1-2
cdr3_nt: TGTGCCAGCAGCGTTGCTAACTATGGCTACACCTTC
cdr3_aa: CASSVANYGYTF

clone_size: .
d_call: TRBD1
v_call: TRBV9
j_call: TRBJ2-5
cdr3_nt: TGTGCCAGCAGCGTTAGACAGGGTGGACAAGAGACCCAGTACTTC
cdr3_aa: CASSVRQGGQETQYF

clone_size: many
d_call: TRBD2
v_call: TRBV9
j_call: TRBJ2-7
cdr3_nt: TGTGCCAGCAGCGTCGGGACTAGCGGGGTCCACGAGCAGTACTTC
cdr3_aa: CASSVGTSGVHEQYF